This T cell receptor beta chain was sequenced during a study of blood T cell repertoires in COVID-19. Turning to the study itself: Material from acute and convalescent COVID-19 was sourced from the United States, Italy and Spain. PBMCs, B-cell-depleted T cells, or T cells were the source of the cDNA or gDNA that made up the material.

The length of the CDR3 is 13 residues. The trim removed 4 bases at V and 5 bases at J, leaving 1 base unmatched. CDR1 and CDR2 from the germline V gene are SGHTA and FQGNSA. Per the original methods: Counts of nucleated cells, estimated from reference gene primer amplification, were obtained. Clones were sequenced by immunoSEQ multiplex PCR, and TCRdb holds only the in-frame ones, with some missing. V, J and clone size are taken as reported in that table, and D and trimming were inferred from the DNA itself. The table lists some 220,000 clones, roughly 84% of them singletons. V and J are TRBV7-2 and TRBJ1-5; 8 nucleotides agree with TRBD1. The receptor's source is a woman in her fifties or sixties with acute or convalescent COVID-19. The sequenced sample consisted of peripheral blood. In DNA form, the CDR3 reads TGTGCCAGCAGCTCGGACAGGGATCAGCCCCAGCATTTT. Translating gives CASSSDRDQPQHF.